This T cell receptor (beta chain) appears in the sequencing data of a study of cytomegalovirus exposure and HLA in healthy donors listed by TCRdb under 2017. For the wider study: An earlier analysis of some 500 of the donors reported about 250 Gb of sequence data and 100 million to 140 million unique TCR beta sequences from 190 million or so T cells. An early release that covered several hundred HLA-typed donors contained 250 to 350 gigabases of sequencing data and 85 million to 100 million unique TCR sequences. Of the roughly 400 genotyped donors, about 80% fell in the genetic ancestry cluster associated with self-reported Caucasian donors. The aim of the study was to test whether cataloging public T cell receptors could identify signatures of past pathogen exposure. The study used immunosequencing to profile the T cell repertoires of more than 650 subjects and linked those repertoires to cytomegalovirus serostatus. In addition to the first cohort of approximately 650 subjects, a separate validation cohort of approximately 110 different subjects was used. The study combined high-throughput TCR immunosequencing, statistical association of individual TCRs with disease status, and machine learning to predict cytomegalovirus infection status. A later analysis re-analyzed previously published TCR beta repertoires from hundreds of donors and added high-resolution HLA genotyping to study TCR occurrence patterns. Rather than using new phenotypic data, the later analysis identified candidate immune exposures from TCR beta sequences and from how often those sequences occurred across donors. An earlier analysis of roughly 600 of the donors used high-throughput TCR beta sequencing to judge whether each TCR beta V gene segment behaved as functional or pseudogenic. Donor age, sex, ethnicity and CMV serostatus were collected together with the repertoire data. Genome-wide SNP genotypes for about three fifths of the roughly 670 donors were used in a later genetic analysis, which treated that subset as a discovery cohort. All discovery cohort repertoires had been generated using a single sequencing platform. Class I and class II HLA loci were covered by the typing at four-digit resolution. The number of typed donors differed by locus: 629-630 for A, B, C, DRB1 and DQB1; 500 to 550 for DQA1; 600 to 610 for DPA1; and around 470 for DPB1. Roughly 5 DR-DQ haplotypes were handled as single units for association and clustering because linkage in the cohort was strong. On average, 235,054 unique TCR beta nucleotide sequences were sequenced per donor among more than 350 genotyped donors of the cohort, with around 19% of those sequences being non-productive. What the authors observed across the whole study: When HLA alleles, especially DR and DQ, strongly co-occurred, attributing TCR associations to individual alleles was difficult. A later analysis found that TCR association rates varied across HLA loci, with DRB1 alleles showing the most associated TCRs and HLA-C alleles the fewest. This cohort had only TCR beta chains sequenced, and the lack of alpha or paired-chain data limited which features could be detected. A group of highly shared sequence variants was considered likely to be a technical artifact of the sequencing pipeline. Most CMV-associated TCR beta chains appeared to be HLA-restricted in a later analysis, and the HLA associations seemed to be driven largely by CMV exposure. CMV serostatus was the only immune exposure information available for the cohort. Compared with equally common non-associated chains, HLA-associated TCR beta chains in a later analysis were more clonally expanded and had lower generation probabilities. The authors suggested that the approach could potentially be generalized to other disease states and immunological phenotypes. In vitro tests confirmed that a few of the cytomegalovirus-associated TCR beta chains recognize cytomegalovirus antigens. Correlated functional status among segregating V segments might be attributable to linkage disequilibrium, but an unknown experimental factor could not be ruled out. A later analysis associated about 17,000 TCR beta sequences with specific HLA alleles at a false discovery rate of 0.05. Because some donors lacked HLA typing at each locus, the association tests relied only on the typed subset. Sequencing depth was assumed to be roughly uniform across donors in the presence/absence analyses, though that assumption may not hold. In an earlier analysis of 500 to 650 of the donors, most TCR beta V segments appeared in productive rearrangements about 87% or about 30% of the time, broadly matching IMGT annotations. A further reported finding was that TCR beta sequences accurately predicted the HLA-A and HLA-B alleles for most subjects in the first cohort. Several of the top co-occurrence clusters appeared to be linked to parvovirus B19, influenza, CMV and Epstein-Barr virus, according to a later analysis. A later genetic analysis associated a missense DCLRE1C variant with V-gene and J-gene trimming of TCR beta chains, and an independent cohort replicated the association. A later genetic analysis reported fewer N-insertions in productive TCRs among donors in an Asian-associated ancestry cluster than the roughly 720-donor mean. Across donors, most TCR sequences were observed very rarely, whereas some public TCRs were present in many individuals. About 17 rarely observed V segments, including chromosome 9 orphons, were excluded from the earlier analysis of about 500 of the donors because counts were too low. The classifier was reported to diagnose cytomegalovirus status with high specificity and sensitivity in both the original and validation cohorts. A total of 150 to 200 TCR beta chains were listed by the study as associated with cytomegalovirus.

Library method: the immunoSEQ multiplex PCR assay. The multiplex PCR relied on a mix of 60 forward primers for TCR Vbeta segments and 13 reverse primers for TCR Jbeta segments. Amplification of the CDR3 region of rearranged TCR beta genes was performed with a multiplex PCR assay on genomic DNA. The amplified TCR beta libraries were sequenced on the Illumina HiSeq System as 87-base-pair reads. Processing in the source paper ran as follows. Across the 500 to 750 repertoires, a later analysis counted roughly 77 million unique TCR beta chains, roughly 11 million of which were shared by at least two donors. Raw reads were error-corrected and collapsed into unique sequences with a nearest-neighbor algorithm that merged closely related sequences to remove PCR and sequencing errors. Alignment of CDR3 sequences to IMGT reference sequences was used to assign V, D and J gene segments. For a sequence to be retained, at least a six-nucleotide match to both a V gene segment and a J gene segment was required. A rearrangement was called productive if the CDR3 had no stop codons and remained in frame with V and J, and every other rearrangement was called non-productive. CDR3 was defined according to IMGT convention as the region running from the second conserved V-encoded cysteine to the conserved J-encoded phenylalanine. Sequences without an unambiguous match to a single V gene segment were excluded from the earlier analysis of several hundred of the donors. An earlier analysis of 587 of the donors called V segments functional above 56.7% productive rearrangements and segregating when the between-donor standard deviation exceeded 5%. To diagnose cytomegalovirus status from the catalog of TCR beta chain sequences, a statistical classification framework was built. In a later analysis, V and J genes were assigned by comparing TCR nucleotide sequences against IMGT/GENE-DB human TR gene sequences. In a later analysis, CDR3 sequences and most-parsimonious VDJ recombination scenarios were assigned using the TCRdist pipeline. In a later analysis, every TCR beta chain was defined by the combination of its CDR3 amino acid sequence and its V-gene family, and reads without a unique V-gene family were dropped. As a way to deal with suspected cross-contamination and a sequencing artifact, a later analysis dropped hundreds of nucleotide sequences that were highly shared and had low generation probability. In a later analysis, a clonal expansion index for each public chain was calculated from normalized within-repertoire ranks of inferred template counts. In a later analysis, generation probabilities were computed using a VDJ recombination model fitted to out-of-frame rearrangements, and the results were checked against IGoR. Hypergeometric tests were used in a later analysis to score TCR-TCR, TCR-HLA and TCR-CMV co-occurrence, with a repertoire-size bias correction applied to the TCR pairs. To estimate false discovery rates, a later analysis permuted the HLA or CMV assignments 20 times. A later analysis grouped co-occurring TCRs with DBSCAN, adding TCRdist sequence similarity when clustering within HLA-allele-positive subsets. Co-occurrence clustering excluded repertoires with fewer than 30,000 or more than 120,000 public chains, plus five with anomalous nucleotide sharing. Here the immuneACCESS table is served through TCRdb, limited to in-frame sequences with V and J called. Missing clones are a known gap in these copies; in checked studies unresolved V genes cover under half, and the rest lacks a known reason. V, J and clone size were drawn from that table, and D and trimming were deduced from the DNA. The sample table contains about 150,000 clones; only one count was recorded for roughly 79% of them. 1.2% to 1.5% of the sample belongs to the ten largest clones.

About this clone itself: Its antigen target is currently unknown. Base qualities are not recorded, but no much larger clone differs from it by a single base.

The cohort consisted of some 730 healthy bone marrow donors. All cohort members were sampled while nominally healthy, although unrecorded immune exposures were likely present. The donor tested CMV seronegative, placing the donor among the roughly 400 seronegative members of the cohort. Every donor gave a peripheral blood sample, and the peripheral blood mononuclear cells from that sample were used for TCR beta sequencing. Genomic DNA extraction from the blood cell samples was performed with the Qiagen DNeasy Blood Extraction Kit. This TCR was recovered from a woman aged 40 to 50 in good health and CMV-seronegative. Input material: PBMCs.

The bases read TGCGCCAGCAGCCAGGGGGACAGGGTGAACCCCTACGAGCAGTACTTC. Its amino acids are CASSQGDRVNPYEQYF. The chain is encoded by TRBV4-1 joined to TRBJ2-7; 9 middle bases align to TRBD1. Looking up the germline V gene yields CDR1 MGHRA and CDR2 YSYEKL. Counted from cysteine to phenylalanine, this CDR3 has 16 amino acids. CDR3 DNA only is kept here, 48 bases in frame from base 1. V lost 3 bases and J lost 2 bases, and the count of bases not matched to a germline gene is 8.